This TCR beta chain was retrieved from a study of blood T cell repertoires in COVID-19. Across the whole study: Material from acute and convalescent COVID-19 was sourced from the United States, Italy and Spain.

TCRdb's copy holds only in-frame clones and misses some; the assay was immunoSEQ multiplex PCR. The sample lists around 150,000 clones; roughly 90% were seen once. CDR1 MGHDK and CDR2 SYGVNS come from the germline V gene. The V gene end was trimmed by 5 bases and the J gene end by 9 bases; junction bases not matched to a gene: 5. The CDR3 is 13 residues long. Assignment of participants to cohorts was predicated upon participant-reported clinical history. This clonotype originated in a woman aged 45-65 years who had recovered from COVID-19. The J gene is TRBJ2-1, the V gene TRBV25-1; 9 bases map to TRBD1. The sample comprised PBMCs or T cells enriched from blood (not recorded which). In nucleotides, the CDR3 is TGTGCCAGCAGTAAACAGGGGGCTGGTGAGCAGTTCTTC. Translated: CASSKQGAGEQFF.